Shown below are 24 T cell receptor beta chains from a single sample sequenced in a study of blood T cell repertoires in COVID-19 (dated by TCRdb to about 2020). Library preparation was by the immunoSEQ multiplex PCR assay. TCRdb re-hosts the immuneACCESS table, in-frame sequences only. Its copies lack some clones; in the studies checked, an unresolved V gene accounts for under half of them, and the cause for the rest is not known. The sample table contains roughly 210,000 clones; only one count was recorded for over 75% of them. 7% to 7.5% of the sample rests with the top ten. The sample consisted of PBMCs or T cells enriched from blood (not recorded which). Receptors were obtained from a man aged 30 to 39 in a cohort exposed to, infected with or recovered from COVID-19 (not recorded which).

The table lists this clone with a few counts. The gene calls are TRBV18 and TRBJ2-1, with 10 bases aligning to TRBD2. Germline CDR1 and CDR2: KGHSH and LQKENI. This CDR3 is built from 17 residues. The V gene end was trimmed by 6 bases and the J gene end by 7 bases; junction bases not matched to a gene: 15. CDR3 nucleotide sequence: TGTGCCAGCTCGCAACCCGCAAGCGGGAGGGCCTTAAATGAGCAGTTCTTC. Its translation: CASSQPASGRALNEQFF. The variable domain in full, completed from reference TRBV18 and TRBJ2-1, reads NAGVMQNPRHLVRRRGQEARLRCSPMKGHSHVYWYRQLPEEGLKFMVYLQKENIIDESGMPKERFSAEFPKEGPSILRIQQVVRGDSAAYFCASSQPASGRALNEQFFGPGTRLTVL.

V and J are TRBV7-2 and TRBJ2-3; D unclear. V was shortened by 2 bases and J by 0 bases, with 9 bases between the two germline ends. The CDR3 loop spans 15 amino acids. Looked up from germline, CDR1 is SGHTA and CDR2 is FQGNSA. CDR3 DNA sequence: TGTGCCAGCAGCTTACTAGGTTATAGCACAGATACGCAGTATTTT. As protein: CASSLLGYSTDTQYF.

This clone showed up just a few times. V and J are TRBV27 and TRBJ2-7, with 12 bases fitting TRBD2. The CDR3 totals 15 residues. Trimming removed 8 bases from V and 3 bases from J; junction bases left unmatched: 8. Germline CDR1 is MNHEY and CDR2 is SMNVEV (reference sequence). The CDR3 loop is CASGLLAGGDYEQYF. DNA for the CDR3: TGTGCCAGCGGATTACTAGCGGGAGGTGACTACGAGCAGTACTTC.

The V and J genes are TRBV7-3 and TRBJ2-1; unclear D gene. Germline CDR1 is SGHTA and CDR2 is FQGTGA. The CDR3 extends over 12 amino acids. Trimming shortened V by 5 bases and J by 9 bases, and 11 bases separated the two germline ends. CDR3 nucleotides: TGTGCCAGCAGCGGTAGCTTAGGTGAGCAGTTCTTC. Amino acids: CASSGSLGEQFF.

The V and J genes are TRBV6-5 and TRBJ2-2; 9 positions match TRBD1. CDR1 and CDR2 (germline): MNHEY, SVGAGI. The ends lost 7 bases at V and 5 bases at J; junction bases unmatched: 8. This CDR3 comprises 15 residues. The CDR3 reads CASIPRDRVTGELFF. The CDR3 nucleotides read TGTGCCAGCATTCCCCGGGACAGGGTAACCGGGGAGCTGTTTTTT.

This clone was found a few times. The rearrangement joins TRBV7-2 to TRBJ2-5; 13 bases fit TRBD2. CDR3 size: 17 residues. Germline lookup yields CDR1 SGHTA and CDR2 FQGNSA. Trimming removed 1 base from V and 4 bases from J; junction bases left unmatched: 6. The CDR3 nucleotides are TGTGCCAGCAGCTTAGAAGTAAGACTAGCGGGAGGAGAGACCCAGTACTTC. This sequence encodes CASSLEVRLAGGETQYF. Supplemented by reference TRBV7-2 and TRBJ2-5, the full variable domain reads GAGVSQSPSNKVTEKGKDVELRCDPISGHTALYWYRQSLGQGLEFLIYFQGNSAPDKSGLPSDRFSAERTGGSVSTLTIQRTQQEDSAVYLCASSLEVRLAGGETQYFGPGTRLLVL.

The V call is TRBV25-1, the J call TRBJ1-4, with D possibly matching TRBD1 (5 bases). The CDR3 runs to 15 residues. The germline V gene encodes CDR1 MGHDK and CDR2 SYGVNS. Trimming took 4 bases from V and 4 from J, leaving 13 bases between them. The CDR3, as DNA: TGTGCCAGCAGTGCTCGACTGGGGCTTAATGAAAAACTGTTTTTT. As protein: CASSARLGLNEKLFF.

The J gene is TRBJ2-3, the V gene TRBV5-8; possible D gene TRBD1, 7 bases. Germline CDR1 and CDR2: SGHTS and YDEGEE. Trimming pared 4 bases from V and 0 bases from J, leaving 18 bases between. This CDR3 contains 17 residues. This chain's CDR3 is CASSQEPGGLSTDTQYF. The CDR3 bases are TGTGCCAGCAGCCAGGAGCCAGGGGGACTCAGCACAGATACGCAGTATTTT.

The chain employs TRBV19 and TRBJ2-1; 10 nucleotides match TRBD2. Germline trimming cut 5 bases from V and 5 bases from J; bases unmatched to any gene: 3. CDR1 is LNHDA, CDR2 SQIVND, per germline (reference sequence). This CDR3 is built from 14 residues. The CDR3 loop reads CASSATSGNNEQFF. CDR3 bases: TGTGCCAGTAGTGCCACTAGCGGGAACAATGAGCAGTTCTTC.

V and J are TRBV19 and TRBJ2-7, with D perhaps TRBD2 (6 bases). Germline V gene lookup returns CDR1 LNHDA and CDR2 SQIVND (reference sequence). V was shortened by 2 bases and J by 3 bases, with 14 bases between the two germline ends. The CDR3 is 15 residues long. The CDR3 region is CASSILRDWGYEQYF. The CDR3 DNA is TGTGCCAGTAGTATACTCCGGGACTGGGGCTACGAGCAGTACTTC.

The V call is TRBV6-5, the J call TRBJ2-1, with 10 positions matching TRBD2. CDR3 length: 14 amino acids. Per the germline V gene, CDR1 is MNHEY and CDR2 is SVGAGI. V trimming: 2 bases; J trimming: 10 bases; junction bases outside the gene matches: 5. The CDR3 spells CASSYSLAGEEQFF. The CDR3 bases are TGTGCCAGCAGTTACAGCCTAGCGGGAGAGGAGCAGTTCTTC.

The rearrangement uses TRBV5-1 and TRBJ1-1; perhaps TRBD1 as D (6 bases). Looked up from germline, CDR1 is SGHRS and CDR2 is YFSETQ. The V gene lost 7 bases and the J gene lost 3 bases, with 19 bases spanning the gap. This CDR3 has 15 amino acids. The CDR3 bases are TGCGCCAGCTTTGGGGGCGGGGGCGCCGACACTGAAGCTTTCTTT. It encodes CASFGGGGADTEAFF.

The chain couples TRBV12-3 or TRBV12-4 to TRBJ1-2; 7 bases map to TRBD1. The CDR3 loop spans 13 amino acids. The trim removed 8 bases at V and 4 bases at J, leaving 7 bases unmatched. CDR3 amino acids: CASGTGTVYGYTF. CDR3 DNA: TGTGCCAGCGGTACCGGGACAGTCTATGGCTACACCTTC.

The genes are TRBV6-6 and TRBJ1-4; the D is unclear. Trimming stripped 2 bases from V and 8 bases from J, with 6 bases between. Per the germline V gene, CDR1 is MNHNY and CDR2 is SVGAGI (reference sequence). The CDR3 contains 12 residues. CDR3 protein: CASSYTSEKLFF. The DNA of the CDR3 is TGTGCCAGCAGTTACACTTCAGAAAAACTGTTTTTT.

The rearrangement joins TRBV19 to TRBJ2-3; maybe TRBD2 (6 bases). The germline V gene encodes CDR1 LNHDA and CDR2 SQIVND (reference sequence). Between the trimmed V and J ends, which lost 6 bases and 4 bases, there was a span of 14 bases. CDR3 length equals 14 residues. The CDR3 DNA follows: TGTGCCAGTAGGGACGGGAGTGTTGCAGATACGCAGTATTTT. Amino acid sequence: CASRDGSVADTQYF.

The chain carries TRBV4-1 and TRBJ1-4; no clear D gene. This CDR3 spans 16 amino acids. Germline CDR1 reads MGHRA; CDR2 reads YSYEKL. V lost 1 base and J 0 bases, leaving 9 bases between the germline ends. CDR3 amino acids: CASSQGDTATNEKLFF. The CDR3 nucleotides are TGCGCCAGCAGCCAAGGCGACACTGCAACTAATGAAAAACTGTTTTTT.

For the CDR3, the DNA is TGTGCCAGCAGCTGGGGGACAGGGACGAACACCGGGGAGCTGTTTTTT. Its translation is CASSWGTGTNTGELFF. V usage is TRBV5-4 and J usage is TRBJ2-2; 9 bases are a match to TRBD1. In germline, CDR1 is SGHNT, CDR2 YYREEE (reference sequence). V shed 3 bases, J shed 0 bases, and the junction held 3 bases outside the gene matches. CDR3 size: 16 residues.

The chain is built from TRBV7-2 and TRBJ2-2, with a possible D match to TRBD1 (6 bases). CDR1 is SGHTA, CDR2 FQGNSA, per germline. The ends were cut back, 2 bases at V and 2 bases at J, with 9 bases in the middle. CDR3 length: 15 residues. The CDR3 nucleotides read TGTGCCAGCAGCTTATGGACAGTTAACACCGGGGAGCTGTTTTTT. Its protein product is CASSLWTVNTGELFF. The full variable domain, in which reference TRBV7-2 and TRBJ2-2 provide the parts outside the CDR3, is GAGVSQSPSNKVTEKGKDVELRCDPISGHTALYWYRQSLGQGLEFLIYFQGNSAPDKSGLPSDRFSAERTGGSVSTLTIQRTQQEDSAVYLCASSLWTVNTGELFFGEGSRLTVL.

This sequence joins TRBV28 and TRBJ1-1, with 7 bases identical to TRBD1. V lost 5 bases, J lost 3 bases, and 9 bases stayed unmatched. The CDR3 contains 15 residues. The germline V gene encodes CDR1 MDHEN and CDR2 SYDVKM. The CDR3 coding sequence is TGTGCCAGCAGTCCCCGCGGGAGGGGGCACACTGAAGCTTTCTTT. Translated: CASSPRGRGHTEAFF. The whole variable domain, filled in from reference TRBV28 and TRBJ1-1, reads DVKVTQSSRYLVKRTGEKVFLECVQDMDHENMFWYRQDPGLGLRLIYFSYDVKMKEKGDIPEGYSVSREKKERFSLILESASTNQTSMYLCASSPRGRGHTEAFFGQGTRLTVV.

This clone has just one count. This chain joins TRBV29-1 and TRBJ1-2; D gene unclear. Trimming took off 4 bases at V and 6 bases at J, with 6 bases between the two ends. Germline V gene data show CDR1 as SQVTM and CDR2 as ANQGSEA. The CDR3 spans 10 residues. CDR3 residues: CSVGSNGYTF. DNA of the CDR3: TGCAGCGTTGGGAGCAATGGCTACACCTTC.

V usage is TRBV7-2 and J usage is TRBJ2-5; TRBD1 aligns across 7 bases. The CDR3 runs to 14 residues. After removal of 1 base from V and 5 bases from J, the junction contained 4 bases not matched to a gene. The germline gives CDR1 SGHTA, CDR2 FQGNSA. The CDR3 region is CASSLDARGETQYF. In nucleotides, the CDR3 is TGTGCCAGCAGCTTAGACGCCAGGGGGGAGACCCAGTACTTC.

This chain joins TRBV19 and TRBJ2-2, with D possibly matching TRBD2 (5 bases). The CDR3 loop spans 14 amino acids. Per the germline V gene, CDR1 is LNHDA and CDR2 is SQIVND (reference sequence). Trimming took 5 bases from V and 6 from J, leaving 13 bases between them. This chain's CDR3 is CASSPRTAAGELFF. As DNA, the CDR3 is TGTGCCAGTAGTCCCCGGACTGCCGCCGGGGAGCTGTTTTTT. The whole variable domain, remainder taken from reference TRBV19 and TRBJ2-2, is DGGITQSPKYLFRKEGQNVTLSCEQNLNHDAMYWYRQDPGQGLRLIYYSQIVNDFQKGDIAEGYSVSREKKESFPLTVTSAQKNPTAFYLCASSPRTAAGELFFGEGSRLTVL.

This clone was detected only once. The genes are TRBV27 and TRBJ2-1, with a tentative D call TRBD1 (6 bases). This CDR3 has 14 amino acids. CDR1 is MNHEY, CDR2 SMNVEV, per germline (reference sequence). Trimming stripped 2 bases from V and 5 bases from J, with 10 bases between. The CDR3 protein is CASSLVRTDNEQFF. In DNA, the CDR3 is TGTGCCAGCAGTTTAGTGAGGACAGACAATGAGCAGTTCTTC.

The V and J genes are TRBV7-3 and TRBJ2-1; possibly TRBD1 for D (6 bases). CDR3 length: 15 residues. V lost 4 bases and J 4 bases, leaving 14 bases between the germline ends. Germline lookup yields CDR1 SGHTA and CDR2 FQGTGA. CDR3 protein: CASSSGTTIYNEQFF. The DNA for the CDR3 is TGTGCCAGCAGCTCCGGGACAACGATTTACAATGAGCAGTTCTTC.